The entry that follows covers one TCR beta chain sequence. There is no known antigen for this receptor. Base quality data are lacking; no much larger clone is found one base away. The 85 to 95 tumor samples underwent high-throughput TCR profiling with ImmunoSEQ. The paper's processing steps were these. Repertoire diversity metrics included richness (unique productive sequences), clonality, evenness and relatedness; Bhattacharyya coefficient assessed similarity between samples. In a sensitivity analysis, TCRs with fewer than two reads were excluded, and consistent conclusions were obtained. TCRdb retrieved this table from immuneACCESS and kept in-frame rearrangements only. Not all clones are present; in checked studies, unresolved V genes account for under half, and no reason is known for the remainder. V, J and clone size reflect that table, while D and trimming were determined from the DNA. This sample comprises some 15,000 clones, less than 90% of them detected only once. In total, the top ten clones hold about 6.3% of the sample.

The sample originates from a study of high-grade serous ovarian cancer treatment subgroups (dated by TCRdb to the early 2020s). With respect to the entire study: A mean of roughly 15,000 reads and 7,500 or so unique TCR beta rearrangements per sample was generated by sequencing. Under a laparoscopic triage algorithm, patients with high-grade serous ovarian cancer were grouped by complete gross resection or by neoadjuvant chemotherapy response, and the study profiled the TCR beta repertoires of these patients. The cohort comprised about 30 patients: approximately ten with no residual disease after primary surgery (R0), approximately ten excellent NACT responders, and approximately ten poor NACT responders. One primary tumor sample and two metastatic tumor samples were contributed by each patient, so that about a hundred samples were obtained in total. Summary of the overall study and its limitations: Repertoire similarity ranging from roughly 0.1 to 0.79 was observed between tumors from the same patient, whereas almost no similarity was observed between different patients. TCR repertoire analyses focused on CDR3; CDR1 and CDR2 were not analyzed. Because bulk tumor TCR sequencing provided no spatial information, insight into HGSC tumor complexity and diversity was limited. Neoantigen level correlated positively with TCR clonal relatedness, and copy number variation and mutation load from whole-genome sequencing showed a positive trend with TCR clonal relatedness.

The CDR3 runs 18 residues from the cysteine to the phenylalanine. CDR3 DNA is the only sequence kept; it has 54 bases, read in frame from the first base. Trimming takes 2 bases off V and 0 bases off J; junction bases not matched to a gene: 10. CDR1 and CDR2, looked up from the germline V gene, are SNHLY and FYNNEI. Tumor samples were collected prior to definitive surgery or chemotherapy. Genomic DNA was extracted by the MD Anderson Biospecimen Extraction Resource, and TCR sequencing was done by the MD Anderson Cancer Genomics Laboratory. The sequenced sample was tumor tissue. The receptor was isolated from a human donor with high-grade serous ovarian cancer. This receptor chain uses TRBV2 and TRBJ2-4; TRBD1 lines up with 7 middle nucleotides. The DNA reads as follows: TGTGCCAGCAGTGAATGGTATGGGACAGCATTAGCCAAAAACATTCAGTACTTC. This sequence encodes CASSEWYGTALAKNIQYF. Reference TRBV2 and TRBJ2-4 genes cover what lies past the CDR3, so the full variable domain is EPEVTQTPSHQVTQMGQEVILRCVPISNHLYFYWYRQILGQKVEFLVSFYNNEISEKSEIFDDQFSVERPDGSNFTLKIRSTKLEDSAMYFCASSEWYGTALAKNIQYFGAGTRLSVL.